This TCR beta chain is from a study of OX40 agonist ivuxolimab in advanced cancers. Overall study context: Patients got intravenous ivuxolimab at 0.01 to 10 mg/kg every 2 weeks. A diagnosis of hepatocellular carcinoma, melanoma, renal cell or head and neck cancer was present in dose-escalation patients. Study observations and caveats: Certain nonresponders likewise exhibited a low normalized T-cell clonal expansion. On average, CD8+ T cells showed a greater number of expanded clones than CD4+.

On this clone: Antigen unknown.

V was clipped by 7 bases and J by 0 bases, with 18 bases between them. The CDR3 spans 15 residues. CDR1 is GTSNPN and CDR2 is SVGIG in the germline V gene (reference sequence). Libraries were prepared by immunoSEQ multiplex PCR; TCRdb keeps only in-frame clonotypes and omits some of them. This sample has around 67,000 clones, with approximately 80% found just once. The TCR was taken from an adult with an advanced solid tumor such as melanoma, head and neck, liver or kidney cancer. Source: CD4+ or CD8+ T cells sorted from blood, taken in a trial of the OX40 agonist ivuxolimab. The chain joins TRBV30 to TRBJ1-1, with D perhaps matching TRBD1 (6 bases). CDR3 in DNA: TGTGCCTCCGAGGGGGAACTGACCATGAACACTGAAGCTTTCTTT. This translates into CASEGELTMNTEAFF.